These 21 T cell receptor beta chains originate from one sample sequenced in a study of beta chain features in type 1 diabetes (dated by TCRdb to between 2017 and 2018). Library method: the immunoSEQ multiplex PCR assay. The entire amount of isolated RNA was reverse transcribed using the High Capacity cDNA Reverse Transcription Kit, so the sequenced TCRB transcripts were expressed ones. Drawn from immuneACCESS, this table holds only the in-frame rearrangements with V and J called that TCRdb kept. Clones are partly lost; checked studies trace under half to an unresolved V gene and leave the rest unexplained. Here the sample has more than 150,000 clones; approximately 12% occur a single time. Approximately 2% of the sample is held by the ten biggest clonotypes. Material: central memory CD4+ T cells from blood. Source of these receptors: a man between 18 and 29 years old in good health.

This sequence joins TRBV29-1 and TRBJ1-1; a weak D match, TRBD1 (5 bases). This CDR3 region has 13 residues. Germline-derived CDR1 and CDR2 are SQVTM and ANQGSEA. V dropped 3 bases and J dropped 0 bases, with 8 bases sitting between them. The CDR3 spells CSVEGVMNTEAFF. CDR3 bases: TGCAGCGTTGAGGGGGTCATGAACACTGAAGCTTTCTTT.

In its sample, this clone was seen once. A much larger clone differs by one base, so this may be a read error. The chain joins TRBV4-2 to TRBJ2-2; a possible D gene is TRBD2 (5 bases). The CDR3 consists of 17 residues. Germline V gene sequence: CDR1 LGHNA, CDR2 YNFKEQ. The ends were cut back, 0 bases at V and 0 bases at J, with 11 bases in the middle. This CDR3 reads CASSQELRAPNTGELFF. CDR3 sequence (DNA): TGTGCCAGCAGCCAAGAACTGAGGGCGCCGAACACCGGGGAGCTGTTTTTT.

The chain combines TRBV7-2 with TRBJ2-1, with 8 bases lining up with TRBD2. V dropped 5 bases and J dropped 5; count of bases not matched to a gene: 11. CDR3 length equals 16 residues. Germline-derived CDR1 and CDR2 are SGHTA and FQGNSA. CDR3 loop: CASSRWGRGANNEQFF. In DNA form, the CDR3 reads TGTGCCAGCAGCCGCTGGGGGCGGGGGGCCAACAATGAGCAGTTCTTC. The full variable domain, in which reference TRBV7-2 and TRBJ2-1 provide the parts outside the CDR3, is GAGVSQSPSNKVTEKGKDVELRCDPISGHTALYWYRQSLGQGLEFLIYFQGNSAPDKSGLPSDRFSAERTGGSVSTLTIQRTQQEDSAVYLCASSRWGRGANNEQFFGPGTRLTVL.

The CDR3 is CASTLYGAASEQYF. The DNA of the CDR3 is TGCGCCAGCACCCTTTATGGTGCCGCCTCCGAGCAGTACTTC. The chain joins TRBV5-1 to TRBJ2-7; no clear D gene. V lost 6 bases to trimming and J lost 6 bases, with 19 bases between them. This CDR3 is 14 amino acids long. Germline-derived CDR1 and CDR2 are SGHRS and YFSETQ.

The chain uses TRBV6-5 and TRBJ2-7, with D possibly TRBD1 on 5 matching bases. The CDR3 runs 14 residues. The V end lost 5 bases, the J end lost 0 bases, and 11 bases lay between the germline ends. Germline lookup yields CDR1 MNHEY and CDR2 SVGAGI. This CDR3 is CASSEDSSSYEQYF. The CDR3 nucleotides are TGTGCCAGCAGTGAAGACAGCAGCTCCTACGAGCAGTACTTC.

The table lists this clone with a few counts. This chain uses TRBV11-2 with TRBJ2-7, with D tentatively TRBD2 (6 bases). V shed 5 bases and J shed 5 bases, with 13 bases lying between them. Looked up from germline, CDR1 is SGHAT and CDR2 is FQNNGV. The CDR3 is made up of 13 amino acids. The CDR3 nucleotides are TGTGCCAGCAGCGCTAGCGTTGTCAACGAGCAGTACTTC. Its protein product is CASSASVVNEQYF.

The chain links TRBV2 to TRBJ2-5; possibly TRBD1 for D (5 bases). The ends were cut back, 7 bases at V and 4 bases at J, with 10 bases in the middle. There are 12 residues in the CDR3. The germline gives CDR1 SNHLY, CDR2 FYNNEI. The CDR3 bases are TGTGCCAGCACGCAGGGCCCAGAGACCCAGTACTTC. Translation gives CASTQGPETQYF.

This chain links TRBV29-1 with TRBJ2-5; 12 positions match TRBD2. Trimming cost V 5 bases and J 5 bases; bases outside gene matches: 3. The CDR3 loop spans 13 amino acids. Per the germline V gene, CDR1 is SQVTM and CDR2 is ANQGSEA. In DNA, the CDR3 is TGCAGCGTTCGGACTAGCGGGGCGGAGACCCAGTACTTC. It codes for CSVRTSGAETQYF.

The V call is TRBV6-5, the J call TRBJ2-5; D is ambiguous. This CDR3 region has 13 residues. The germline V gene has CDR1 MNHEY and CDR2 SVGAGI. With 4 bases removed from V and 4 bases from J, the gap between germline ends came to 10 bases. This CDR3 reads CASSWSGRETQYF. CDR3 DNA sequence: TGTGCCAGCAGTTGGTCAGGCCGAGAGACCCAGTACTTC.

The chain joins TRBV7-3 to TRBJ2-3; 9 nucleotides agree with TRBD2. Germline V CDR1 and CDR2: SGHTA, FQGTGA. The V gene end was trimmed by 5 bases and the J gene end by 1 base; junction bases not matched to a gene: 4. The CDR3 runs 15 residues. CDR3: CASSEPSGGTDTQYF. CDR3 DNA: TGTGCCAGCAGCGAACCTAGCGGGGGCACAGATACGCAGTATTTT.

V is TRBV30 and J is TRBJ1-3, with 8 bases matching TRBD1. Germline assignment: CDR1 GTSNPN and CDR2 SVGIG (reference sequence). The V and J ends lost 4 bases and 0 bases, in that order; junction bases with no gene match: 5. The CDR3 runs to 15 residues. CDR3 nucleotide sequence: TGTGCCTGGACAGGGGGCACCCGCTCTGGAAACACCATATATTTT. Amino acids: CAWTGGTRSGNTIYF. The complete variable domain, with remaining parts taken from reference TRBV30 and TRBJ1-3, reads SQTIHQWPATLVQPVGSPLSLECTVEGTSNPNLYWYRQAAGRGLQLLFYSVGIGQISSEVPQNLSASRPQDRQFILSSKKLLLSDSGFYLCAWTGGTRSGNTIYFGEGSWLTVV.

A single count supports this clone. The DNA for the CDR3 is TGTGCCAGCAGCTTAGACGCCATCTTCTCCTACAATGAGCAGTTCTTC. Translated, it gives CASSLDAIFSYNEQFF. J is TRBJ2-1 and V is TRBV7-2; D gene uncertain. V was pared by 1 base and J by 0 bases, with 10 bases between. The germline V gene has CDR1 SGHTA and CDR2 FQGNSA. This CDR3 has 16 residues.

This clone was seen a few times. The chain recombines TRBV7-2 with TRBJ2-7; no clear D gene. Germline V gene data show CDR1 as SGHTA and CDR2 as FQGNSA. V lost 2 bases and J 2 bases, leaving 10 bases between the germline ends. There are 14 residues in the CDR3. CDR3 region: CASSLSRPAYEQYF. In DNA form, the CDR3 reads TGTGCCAGCAGCTTATCCCGACCAGCCTACGAGCAGTACTTC.

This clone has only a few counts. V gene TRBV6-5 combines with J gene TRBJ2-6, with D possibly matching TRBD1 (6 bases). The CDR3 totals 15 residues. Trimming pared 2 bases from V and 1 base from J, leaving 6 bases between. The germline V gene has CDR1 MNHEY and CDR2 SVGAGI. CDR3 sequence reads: CASSYQGSGANVLTF. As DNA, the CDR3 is TGTGCCAGCAGTTACCAGGGGTCTGGGGCCAACGTCCTGACTTTC.

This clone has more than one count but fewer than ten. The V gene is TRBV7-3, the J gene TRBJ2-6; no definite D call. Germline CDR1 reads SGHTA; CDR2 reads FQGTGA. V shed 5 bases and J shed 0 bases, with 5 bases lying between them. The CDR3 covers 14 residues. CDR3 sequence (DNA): TGTGCCAGCAGCGCGAGCTCTGGGGCCAACGTCCTGACTTTC. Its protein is CASSASSGANVLTF. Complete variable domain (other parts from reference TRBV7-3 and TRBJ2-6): GAGVSQTPSNKVTEKGKYVELRCDPISGHTALYWYRQSLGQGPEFLIYFQGTGAADDSGLPNDRFFAVRPEGSVSTLKIQRTERGDSAVYLCASSASSGANVLTFGAGSRLTVL.

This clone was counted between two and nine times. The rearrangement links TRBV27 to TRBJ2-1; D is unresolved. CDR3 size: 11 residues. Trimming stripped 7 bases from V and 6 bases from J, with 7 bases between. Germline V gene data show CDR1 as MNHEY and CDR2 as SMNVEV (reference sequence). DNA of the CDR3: TGTGCCAGCAAGGTGGTCAATGAGCAGTTCTTC. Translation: CASKVVNEQFF.

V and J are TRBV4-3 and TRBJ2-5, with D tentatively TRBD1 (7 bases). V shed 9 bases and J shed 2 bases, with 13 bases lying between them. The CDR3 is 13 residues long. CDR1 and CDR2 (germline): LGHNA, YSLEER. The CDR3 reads CASGGTEQETQYF. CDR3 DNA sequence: TGCGCCAGTGGAGGGACAGAACAAGAGACCCAGTACTTC.

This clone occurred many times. CDR3 bases: TGTGCCAGCAGCCCCGACAGGGGTGAGCAGTTCTTC. Amino acid sequence: CASSPDRGEQFF. The chain is built from TRBV11-1 and TRBJ2-1; 8 bases line up with TRBD1. Germline V gene lookup returns CDR1 SGHAT and CDR2 FQDESV (reference sequence). The CDR3 length is 12 residues. V shed 5 bases and J 9 bases; nucleotides not matched to a gene: 3.

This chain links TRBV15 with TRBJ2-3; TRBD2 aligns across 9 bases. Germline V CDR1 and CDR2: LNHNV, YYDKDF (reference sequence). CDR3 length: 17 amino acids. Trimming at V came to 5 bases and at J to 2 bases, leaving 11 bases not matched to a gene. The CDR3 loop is CATSPQTSGGTTDTQYF. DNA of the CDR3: TGTGCCACCAGCCCCCAGACGAGCGGGGGGACCACAGATACGCAGTATTTT.

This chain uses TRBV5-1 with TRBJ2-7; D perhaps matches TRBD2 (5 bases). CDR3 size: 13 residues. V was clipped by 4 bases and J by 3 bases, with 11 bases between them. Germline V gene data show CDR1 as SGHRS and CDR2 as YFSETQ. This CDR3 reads CASSRGAGYEQYF. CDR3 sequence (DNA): TGCGCCAGCAGCCGGGGTGCGGGCTACGAGCAGTACTTC.

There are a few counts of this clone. CDR3 coding DNA: TGCAGCGTTGCGACGGGGGGGCCCTACGAGCAGTACTTC. Its translation: CSVATGGPYEQYF. V and J are TRBV29-1 and TRBJ2-7, with 8 bases that match TRBD2. CDR3 length: 13 residues. Per the germline V gene, CDR1 is SQVTM and CDR2 is ANQGSEA. The V gene end was trimmed by 4 bases and the J gene end by 2 bases; junction bases not matched to a gene: 4.